This T cell receptor beta chain came from a study of cytomegalovirus exposure and HLA in healthy donors. Study-level findings and limits: Per a later analysis, HLA-associated TCR beta chains showed more clonal expansion than other, equally common TCR beta chains. HLA alleles were associated with 15,000 to 20,000 TCR beta sequences in a later analysis at 0.05 false discovery rate.

V shed 4 bases and J 2 bases; nucleotides not matched to a gene: 2. There are 14 residues in the CDR3. Looked up from germline, CDR1 is MRHNA and CDR2 is SNTAGT. Donors showed nominal health when sampled, although they likely had unrecorded immune exposures. In regard to this clone: Its antigen is still unknown.

PCR primers comprised 60 Vbeta and 13 Jbeta primers. Assay used: immunoSEQ multiplex PCR; TCRdb lists only in-frame clones, some missing. Of roughly 160,000 clones in the sample, about 80% are singletons; the top ten hold 1.3%. The rearrangement links TRBV6-4 to TRBJ2-1; TRBD2 agrees at 7 bases. The sample taken for sequencing was PBMCs. The sequence was obtained from a woman aged 45-60 years in good health and CMV-seronegative. CDR3 region: CASSVGLAYNEQFF. In DNA, the CDR3 is TGTGCCAGCAGTGTAGGACTAGCCTACAATGAGCAGTTCTTC.